This T cell receptor beta chain came from a study of blood T cell repertoires in COVID-19. The CDR3 has 14 amino acids. V lost 3 bases to trimming and J lost 10 bases; unmatched junction nucleotides: 14. Germline CDR1 and CDR2: SQVTM and ANQGSEA. Per the authors' pipeline: Reference gene primer amplification in the assay estimated nucleated cell counts. The protocol was immunoSEQ multiplex PCR, while the TCRdb copy is restricted to in-frame clones and leaves out a portion. V and J calls and clone size are given by that table; D and trimming were obtained from the DNA. The sample gives approximately 300,000 clones, 86% of which show up once; 10% is in the top ten.

Sequencing was done on a sample of PBMCs or T cells enriched from blood (not recorded which). This TCR derives from a woman between 18 and 29 years old who had recovered from COVID-19. The chain joins TRBV29-1 to TRBJ1-1; 7 positions agree with TRBD1. CDR3: CSVDNLAGGRVAFF. CDR3 in DNA: TGCAGCGTTGACAACCTGGCAGGGGGACGAGTAGCTTTCTTT.